This TCR beta chain was obtained from a study of blood T cell repertoires in COVID-19. Participants spanned ages about 18 to 100 years and resided in some 22 US areas. The CDR3 runs 16 residues. The germline CDR1 and CDR2 sequences are SGHAT and FQNNGV. The J segment lost 0 bases and the V segment lost 5 bases, leaving 4 bases of the junction unmatched. Per the original data handling: Scientists estimated how many nucleated cells there were by amplifying reference gene primers. Some clones are missing from TCRdb's copy, which holds only in-frame ones; the method was immunoSEQ multiplex PCR. V and J calls and clone size are as listed in that table; D and trimming were resolved from the DNA. The table includes over 350,000 clones, 88% detected once.

The rearrangement joins TRBV11-2 to TRBJ2-1; 10 bases are a match to TRBD2. This clonotype originated in a young woman who had recovered from COVID-19. Sequenced sample: PBMCs or T cells enriched from blood (not recorded which). CDR3 region: CASSRSGGNSYNEQFF. In DNA form, the CDR3 reads TGTGCCAGCAGCCGTAGCGGGGGGAACTCCTACAATGAGCAGTTCTTC.